This T cell receptor beta chain is from a study of T cell repertoires in cytomegalovirus infection. Study context: Indications of both CMV infection and matching HLA type were provided by public TCR beta signatures.

Trimming removed 0 bases from V and 3 bases from J, with 18 bases in between. The CDR3 loop spans 17 amino acids. The germline CDR1 and CDR2 sequences are SGHNT and YYREEE (reference sequence). Concerning this clonotype itself: The antigen is unknown.

In TCRdb, the reads were re-called with MiXCR into one record per CDR3 protein. The sample has 900,000 to 950,000 distinct CDR3 sequences, 30% to 40% seen once. This receptor was taken from a human donor in good health (CMV status not recorded). Some clones in this sample may be carry-over from other donors' samples. This specimen consisted of cultured CD8+ T cells from PBMCs, obtained from culture after CMV antigen stimulation. This chain links TRBV5-4 with TRBJ1-1, with D possibly matching TRBD1 (5 bases). The chain's CDR3 is CASSLGDGWGIDTEAFF. The CDR3 DNA follows: TGTGCCAGCAGCTTGGGGGACGGCTGGGGTATCGACACTGAAGCTTTCTTT.